This T cell receptor beta chain was captured by sequencing in a study of T cells in localized non-small cell lung cancer. Study results and limitations: Overall survival was longer when the density of T cells in the blood was higher. A median about 62 of the top 100 tumor clones appeared in adjacent lung. It was uninvolved adjacent lung that showed the highest T cell clonality, exceeding tumor.

Germline assignment: CDR1 LNHDA and CDR2 SQIVND (reference sequence). This CDR3 is built from 11 residues. V lost 5 bases and J 13 bases, leaving 15 bases between the germline ends. Libraries were prepared by immunoSEQ multiplex PCR; TCRdb keeps only in-frame clonotypes and omits some of them. This sample has fewer than 40,000 clones, with nearly 80% found just once. Regarding this clone: Antigen unknown.

V usage is TRBV19 and J usage is TRBJ2-7; a weak D match, TRBD1 (5 bases). The origin of this receptor is a male donor at least 60 years old with stage II squamous cell lung carcinoma. Sequencing used peripheral blood, obtained before any cancer treatment. CDR3 residues: CASSQDTTVYF. The CDR3 DNA sequence: TGTGCCAGTAGTCAGGACACAACGGTCTACTTC.